A single sample is the source of the 31 T cell receptor beta chains below, sequenced in a study of blood T cells in healthy people across ages. Together with a sample-barcoded 5' primer, a J-beta primer mix was included in a second PCR lasting roughly 6 to 12 cycles. TCRdb used MiXCR to reprocess the 5' RACE reads, holding one entry per CDR3 protein. Seen here are about 730,000 distinct CDR3 sequences, roughly 47% observed once, and the top ten hold 20% to 25%. The material sequenced was blood. The receptors were gathered from a woman between 55 and 75 years old in good health.

In this sample, this clonotype turned up a few times. This chain links TRBV28 with TRBJ2-7; TRBD2 matches at 11 bases. CDR1 and CDR2 from the germline V gene are MDHEN and SYDVKM. The CDR3 length is 17 residues. Trimming removed 6 bases from V and 2 bases from J; junction bases left unmatched: 12. CDR3 region: CASRDPGGTSGAYEQYF. Written as DNA, the CDR3 is TGTGCCAGCAGAGATCCTGGTGGGACTAGCGGCGCCTACGAGCAGTACTTC.

This clonotype was detected once. V usage is TRBV28 and J usage is TRBJ2-1; 7 nucleotides align to TRBD1. The CDR3 loop spans 14 amino acids. Germline V gene data show CDR1 as MDHEN and CDR2 as SYDVKM. V was clipped by 6 bases and J by 3 bases; unmatched bases: 5. The CDR3 sequence: CASSGTVGYNEQFF. The CDR3 DNA reads TGTGCCAGCAGCGGGACAGTTGGCTACAATGAGCAGTTCTTC.

A remark on this clonotype: One end of the junction fails to match germline, which may point to a read error. The genes are TRBV18 and TRBJ2-6; TRBD1 aligns across 8 bases. The CDR3 has 17 amino acids. Germline CDR1 KGHSH, CDR2 LQKENI. The CDR3 sequence: CASSLDRASSGANFLTF. CDR3 nucleotide sequence: TGTGCCAGCTCACTGGACAGGGCAAGCTCTGGGGCCAACTTCCTGACTTTC.

CDR3: CSVDRIYNEQFF. DNA of the CDR3: TGCAGCGTTGACAGGATCTACAATGAGCAGTTCTTC. This chain links TRBV29-1 with TRBJ2-1; D is unresolved. This CDR3 is built from 12 residues. The V end was cut by 3 bases, the J end by 3 bases, with 6 bases between. The germline CDR1 and CDR2 sequences are SQVTM and ANQGSEA.

V is TRBV2 and J is TRBJ1-5; D may be TRBD1 (5 bases). Germline values: CDR1 SNHLY, CDR2 FYNNEI. The germline V and J ends were trimmed by 3 bases and 4 bases, with 10 bases remaining between them. The CDR3 runs 14 residues. CDR3 loop: CASSDRVHNQPQHF. The CDR3 DNA follows: TGTGCCAGCAGTGACAGGGTCCATAATCAGCCCCAGCATTTT.

This clonotype came up a few times. This chain joins TRBV5-4 and TRBJ2-7, with D possibly matching TRBD1 (5 bases). The CDR3 totals 14 residues. Between the trimmed V and J ends, which lost 1 base and 3 bases, there was a span of 11 bases. Germline V lookup: CDR1 SGHNT, CDR2 YYREEE (reference sequence). The CDR3 bases are TGTGCCAGCAGCTTGAATTGGCAGGGCTACGAGCAGTACTTC. Its translation is CASSLNWQGYEQYF.

This clonotype was picked up a small number of times. The chain is built from TRBV6-5 and TRBJ1-4; D is uncertain. This CDR3 has 14 residues. The germline CDR1 and CDR2 sequences are MNHEY and SVGAGI. The V gene lost 5 bases and the J gene lost 7 bases, with 14 bases spanning the gap. This CDR3 is CASSRQAAPEKLFF. As DNA, the CDR3 is TGTGCCAGCAGTCGTCAAGCTGCTCCTGAAAAACTGTTTTTT.

The chain uses TRBV15 and TRBJ2-7; the D is unclear. The germline V gene encodes CDR1 LNHNV and CDR2 YYDKDF (reference sequence). Trimming left V 1 base short and J 6 bases short, with 13 bases between. The CDR3 totals 14 residues. The CDR3 loop reads CATSRGGTVGEQYF. The DNA of the CDR3 is TGTGCCACCAGCAGAGGAGGAACAGTTGGCGAGCAGTACTTC.

The rearrangement links TRBV3-1 to TRBJ2-3; D is unresolved. Per the germline V gene, CDR1 is LGHDT and CDR2 is YNNKEL (reference sequence). V lost 3 bases to trimming and J lost 0 bases, with 16 bases between them. The CDR3 length is 17 residues. In DNA, the CDR3 is TGTGCCAGCAGCCACCTCTTTATCTCAGGCAGCACAGATACGCAGTATTTT. This gives the protein CASSHLFISGSTDTQYF.

V gene TRBV6-5 combines with J gene TRBJ2-1; 8 bases line up with TRBD2. V lost 6 bases, J lost 2 bases, and 9 bases stayed unmatched. This CDR3 region has 16 residues. Germline CDR1 is MNHEY and CDR2 is SVGAGI. CDR3 protein: CASRSPAGVTYNEQFF. The CDR3 region has the DNA TGTGCCAGCAGAAGCCCAGCGGGAGTAACCTACAATGAGCAGTTCTTC.

The J gene is TRBJ2-1, the V gene TRBV9; D perhaps matches TRBD2 (7 bases). Trimming cost V 4 bases and J 8 bases, with 19 bases left between them. Germline CDR1 and CDR2: SGDLS and YYNGEE. The CDR3 length is 15 residues. CDR3 coding DNA: TGTGCCAGCAGCCCTCGTGCGGGGGCCGGGGATGAGCAGTTCTTC. This encodes CASSPRAGAGDEQFF.

This clonotype was seen only once. CDR3 sequence: CASSPHGGGGRDEQYF. The CDR3 DNA reads TGCGCCAGCAGCCCCCATGGGGGGGGCGGAAGGGATGAGCAGTACTTC. This chain uses TRBV5-1 with TRBJ2-5; maybe TRBD2 (7 bases). CDR3 length: 16 amino acids. CDR1 is SGHRS and CDR2 is YFSETQ in the germline V gene. The germline V and J ends were trimmed by 4 bases and 11 bases, with 27 bases remaining between them.

This clonotype was counted only a few times. The rearrangement links TRBV10-3 to TRBJ2-7; D may correspond to TRBD1 or TRBD2 (5 bases each). CDR1 ENHRY and CDR2 SYGVKD come from the germline V gene. Trimming took 3 bases from V and 3 from J, leaving 12 bases between them. The CDR3 consists of 14 residues. The CDR3 sequence: CAISEAGTSYEQYF. CDR3 nucleotide sequence: TGTGCCATCAGTGAAGCCGGGACCAGCTACGAGCAGTACTTC.

V is TRBV27 and J is TRBJ1-5; TRBD1 agrees at 7 bases. This CDR3 comprises 17 residues. Looked up from germline, CDR1 is MNHEY and CDR2 is SMNVEV (reference sequence). With V trimmed by 7 bases and J by 0 bases, 12 bases remained unmatched. CDR3 sequence: CASKGGTESYSNQPQHF. The CDR3 DNA follows: TGTGCCAGCAAGGGTGGGACAGAATCTTATAGCAATCAGCCCCAGCATTTT.

The table lists this clonotype with many counts. The chain recombines TRBV6-2 or TRBV6-3 with TRBJ2-1; 13 nucleotides align to TRBD2. Germline V gene sequence: CDR1 MNHEY, CDR2 SVGEGT. With 8 bases clipped from V and 3 bases from J, the junction kept 10 bases outside the gene matches. CDR3 length: 17 amino acids. The CDR3: CASEGWTSGGVYNEQFF. CDR3 nucleotide sequence: TGTGCCAGCGAAGGGTGGACTAGCGGGGGAGTCTACAATGAGCAGTTCTTC.

This chain connects TRBV5-1 to TRBJ2-1, with 12 bases fitting TRBD2. The CDR3 is 15 residues long. CDR1 is SGHRS and CDR2 is YFSETQ in the germline V gene. The V segment lost 4 bases and the J segment 8 bases; nucleotides outside the gene matches: 7. The CDR3 is CASSPPGLAGHEQFF. In nucleotides, the CDR3 is TGCGCCAGCAGCCCCCCGGGACTAGCGGGCCATGAGCAGTTCTTC.

The chain employs TRBV12-5 and TRBJ2-2, with 12 positions matching TRBD1. The V gene's germline CDR1 is LGHNT and CDR2 FRNRAP. J lost 8 bases, V lost 5 bases, and 6 bases had no gene match. This CDR3 has 15 amino acids. CDR3 in amino acids: CASGAGQGADGELFF. CDR3 bases: TGTGCTAGTGGTGCGGGACAGGGGGCCGATGGGGAGCTGTTTTTT.

This clonotype was picked up a small number of times. J is TRBJ2-5 and V is TRBV6-1; 10 nucleotides agree with TRBD2. The CDR3 spans 16 residues. V lost 6 bases to trimming and J lost 4 bases; unmatched junction nucleotides: 11. CDR1 MNHNS and CDR2 SASEGT come from the germline V gene. CDR3 amino acids: CASRNPLAGVRETQYF. CDR3 nucleotide sequence: TGTGCCAGCAGAAACCCGCTAGCGGGAGTTAGAGAGACCCAGTACTTC.

CDR3 sequence: CASSPGDTYEQYF. The DNA of the CDR3 is TGTGCCAGCTCACCCGGGGACACCTACGAGCAGTACTTC. The chain combines TRBV18 with TRBJ2-7; TRBD1 is a possible D gene (6 bases). This CDR3 comprises 13 residues. Germline assignment: CDR1 KGHSH and CDR2 LQKENI. V lost 3 bases and J 2 bases, leaving 8 bases between the germline ends.

The chain carries TRBV11-2 and TRBJ2-1, with 7 bases lining up with TRBD2. The ends lost 7 bases at V and 0 bases at J; junction bases unmatched: 9. The CDR3 contains 16 residues. Germline-derived CDR1 and CDR2 are SGHAT and FQNNGV. The CDR3 DNA reads as TGTGCCAGCAACCTTGGAGAGCGGGGCTCCTACAATGAGCAGTTCTTC. This sequence encodes CASNLGERGSYNEQFF.

V and J are TRBV10-3 and TRBJ2-4; 9 bases align to TRBD1. Per the germline V gene, CDR1 is ENHRY and CDR2 is SYGVKD. The V and J ends lost 8 bases and 7 bases, in that order; junction bases with no gene match: 12. This CDR3 is built from 15 residues. The chain's CDR3 is CAISAGTGFGNIQYF. The CDR3 DNA reads TGTGCCATCTCTGCAGGGACAGGGTTCGGGAACATTCAGTACTTC.

This clonotype was picked up many times. J is TRBJ2-5 and V is TRBV20-1; D gene unclear. This CDR3 is 10 amino acids long. Trimming pared 6 bases from V and 3 bases from J, leaving 5 bases between. From germline, CDR1 is DFQATT and CDR2 SNEGSKA (reference sequence). CDR3: CSAYEETQYF. The CDR3 bases are TGCAGTGCGTACGAAGAGACCCAGTACTTC.

On this clonotype itself: It may be a read error: a sequence one base away is much more abundant. V gene TRBV4-3 combines with J gene TRBJ2-7, with 8 bases identical to TRBD2. The J call could be wrong; TRBJ2-4 is a better fit for the DNA end. This CDR3 region has 16 residues. Germline CDR1 reads LGHNA; CDR2 reads YSLEER. The CDR3 nucleotides read TGCGCCAGCAGCCAAGATCGGGGGGGTTCGCGGGACATTCAGTACTTC. It yields the protein CASSQDRGGSRDIQYF.

Many counts were recorded for this clonotype. This chain uses TRBV20-1 with TRBJ2-7; TRBD2 matches 7 bases. The CDR3 runs to 11 residues. Germline-derived CDR1 and CDR2 are DFQATT and SNEGSKA (reference sequence). Trimming removed 3 bases from V and 4 bases from J; junction bases left unmatched: 0. In DNA form, the CDR3 reads TGCAGTGCTAGGCGGGGGTACGAGCAGTACTTC. Translated: CSARRGYEQYF.

V usage is TRBV20-1 and J usage is TRBJ2-2; tentatively, D is TRBD1 or TRBD2 (6 bases each). Germline CDR1 is DFQATT and CDR2 is SNEGSKA (reference sequence). V dropped 5 bases and J dropped 7 bases, with 17 bases sitting between them. The CDR3 covers 14 residues. The CDR3: CSAYPPGAGGELFF. The CDR3 DNA is TGCAGTGCTTATCCCCCGGGGGCGGGCGGGGAGCTGTTTTTT.

The V call is TRBV4-3, the J call TRBJ2-7; either TRBD1 or TRBD2 may fit D (5 bases each). Trimming took 1 base from V and 4 from J, leaving 20 bases between them. CDR3 length equals 17 residues. Per the germline V gene, CDR1 is LGHNA and CDR2 is YSLEER. The CDR3: CASSQVGVGPLGYEQYF. The CDR3 DNA reads as TGCGCCAGCAGCCAAGTTGGAGTGGGACCCTTAGGATACGAGCAGTACTTC.

This chain connects TRBV4-3 to TRBJ2-7, with TRBD2 matching over 9 bases. CDR1 is LGHNA, CDR2 YSLEER, per germline. CDR3 length: 15 amino acids. J was trimmed by 3 bases and V by 3 bases; bases with no gene match: 6. The CDR3 coding sequence is TGCGCCAGCAGCCATGGTAGCGGGAGAGTCTACGAGCAGTACTTC. Its translation is CASSHGSGRVYEQYF.

This clonotype was seen at least ten times. V usage is TRBV10-2 and J usage is TRBJ2-7, with TRBD1 as a possible D gene (6 bases). The CDR3 length is 13 residues. Looked up from germline, CDR1 is WSHSY and CDR2 is SAAADI. Trimming took off 2 bases at V and 2 bases at J, with 7 bases between the two ends. The CDR3 sequence: CASSEQGTYEQYF. As DNA, the CDR3 is TGCGCCAGCAGTGAGCAGGGGACCTACGAGCAGTACTTC.

The chain links TRBV5-1 to TRBJ2-3, with D tentatively TRBD2 (5 bases). V was shortened by 3 bases and J by 0 bases, with 17 bases between the two germline ends. CDR3 size: 17 residues. Germline V gene data show CDR1 as SGHRS and CDR2 as YFSETQ. CDR3 loop: CASSSRWGSASTDTQYF. In DNA form, the CDR3 reads TGCGCCAGCAGCTCCCGGTGGGGTAGCGCTAGCACAGATACGCAGTATTTT. Together with reference TRBV5-1 and TRBJ2-3, the CDR3 gives the full variable domain: KAGVTQTPRYLIKTRGQQVTLSCSPISGHRSVSWYQQTPGQGLQFLFEYFSETQRNKGNFPGRFSGRQFSNSRSEMNVSTLELGDSALYLCASSSRWGSASTDTQYFGPGTRLTVL.

The chain joins TRBV20-1 to TRBJ2-1, with 12 positions matching TRBD2. Germline values: CDR1 DFQATT, CDR2 SNEGSKA (reference sequence). V lost 3 bases to trimming and J lost 4 bases; unmatched junction nucleotides: 7. This CDR3 has 16 amino acids. CDR3 region: CSASRASGGAYNEQFF. CDR3 nucleotide sequence: TGCAGTGCTAGTAGGGCTAGCGGGGGGGCGTACAATGAGCAGTTCTTC.

Comments on this clonotype: At one boundary the junction diverges from the germline segment, which might be a read error. The chain couples TRBV14 to TRBJ2-7; D is unclear. In germline, CDR1 is SGHDN, CDR2 FVKESK. This CDR3 is 14 amino acids long. The CDR3: CASSQGVPTYGQYF. CDR3 in DNA: TGTGCCAGCAGCCAAGGGGTACCAACCTACGGGCAGTACTTC.